This entry is about one T cell receptor (beta chain). This receptor's antigen is unknown. Per-base qualities were not stored, and no clone one base away is much larger. TCRbeta CDR3 regions were amplified from genomic DNA using the immunoSEQ Assay, a bias-controlled multiplex PCR. The source study handled its data this way. The number of nucleated cells in each sample was estimated from the amplification of reference gene primers within the assay. To quantify the absolute abundance of each unique TCRbeta CDR3 rearrangement, sequence reads were collapsed and filtered. Productive Simpson clonality was computed per sample as the square root of Simpson's diversity index over productive rearrangements. Drawn from immuneACCESS, this table holds only the in-frame rearrangements with V and J called that TCRdb kept. Clones are partly lost; checked studies trace under half to an unresolved V gene and leave the rest unexplained. The V and J calls and the clone size are those of that table, but D and trimming were determined from the DNA. In this sample the table shows approximately 68,000 clones, roughly 80% of which occur a single time. The ten largest clonotypes hold 18% of the sample.

The data belong to a study of blood T cell repertoires in COVID-19 (dated by TCRdb to 2020 to 2022). At the level of the whole study: Samples covering the acute and convalescent phases of COVID-19 were provided by collaborators in the United States, Italy and Spain. The repertoires were released in a freely available public database intended as a resource for research on the immune response to SARS-CoV-2. Samples came from the ongoing ImmuneRACE study (first 160 participants) plus 1,254 subjects from 6 global collaborators. Where HLA class I and class II types were available, the types were taken from metadata supplied by the sample provider, not from assay-based typing. The material from the prospective study consisted of cDNA or gDNA derived from T cells, B-cell-depleted T cells, or PBMCs. Nearly every sample came with metadata listing a de-identified subject ID, COVID-19 status, age in years and sex. Subjects who had been exposed to COVID-19, were actively infected with it, or had recovered from it provided the deeply sampled blood TCRbeta repertoires that made up the dataset.

Whole blood was collected in K2EDTA tubes by collaborating institutions according to the institutions' own protocols. Collaborator samples were shipped for TCRbeta analysis as frozen whole blood, isolated PBMCs, or DNA extracted from either sample type. Study-wide conclusions, independent of this receptor: Clinical and demographic metadata were provided uncurated, with the amount varying by source and participant.

The germline V gene gives CDR1 as SNHLY and CDR2 as FYNNEI. Reading from cysteine to phenylalanine, the CDR3 counts 14 amino acids. Only the CDR3 region is kept as DNA, spanning 42 bases read in frame from base 1. The germline V end is reduced by 2 bases and the J end by 6 bases; junction bases left unmatched: 4. Sequencing used peripheral blood. The sequence derives from a human donor in a cohort sampled during active COVID-19. The chain employs TRBV2 and TRBJ1-2, with 9 bases aligning to TRBD1. The CDR3: CASSEQTGGHGYTF. Read as DNA, the sequence is TGTGCCAGCAGTGAACAAACAGGGGGCCATGGCTACACCTTC. Reference TRBV2 and TRBJ1-2 genes cover what lies past the CDR3, so the full variable domain is EPEVTQTPSHQVTQMGQEVILRCVPISNHLYFYWYRQILGQKVEFLVSFYNNEISEKSEIFDDQFSVERPDGSNFTLKIRSTKLEDSAMYFCASSEQTGGHGYTFGSGTRLTVV.